This T cell receptor (beta chain) was obtained from a study of molecular identifiers for immune sequencing clone quantification. Notes on the study in general: Whereas clones above 20 RNA copies held under 1% of naive-cell molecules, they held over 97% of effector molecules. Underestimation of highly expanded clone sizes could arise where identical TCR molecules share a barcode.

Previously described methods and listed TCR primers were employed for the bulk TCR libraries. TCRdb used MiXCR to reprocess the PCR reads, holding one entry per CDR3 protein. The sample holds more than 50,000 distinct CDR3 sequences, approximately 18% seen once. Remarks on this clonotype: What it binds is not known.

The authors sorted naive CD8 T cells as CD8+CD4-CCR7+CD45RA+. The CDR3 contains 10 residues. Germline CDR1 ENHRY, CDR2 SYGVKD. The V end lost 8 bases, the J end lost 5 bases, and 6 bases lay between the germline ends. The sequence was collected from a human donor in good health. Some libraries in this study had Jurkat cell RNA spiked in. Material for sequencing was naive CD8+ T cells from blood, with Jurkat cell RNA spiked in. This sample's subset: FACS-sorted CD8+CD4-CCR7+CD45RA+ naive T cells. The chain recombines TRBV10-3 with TRBJ1-2; D is ambiguous. As DNA, the CDR3 is TGTGCCATCGGAGAGTATGGCTACACCTTC. Protein: CAIGEYGYTF.